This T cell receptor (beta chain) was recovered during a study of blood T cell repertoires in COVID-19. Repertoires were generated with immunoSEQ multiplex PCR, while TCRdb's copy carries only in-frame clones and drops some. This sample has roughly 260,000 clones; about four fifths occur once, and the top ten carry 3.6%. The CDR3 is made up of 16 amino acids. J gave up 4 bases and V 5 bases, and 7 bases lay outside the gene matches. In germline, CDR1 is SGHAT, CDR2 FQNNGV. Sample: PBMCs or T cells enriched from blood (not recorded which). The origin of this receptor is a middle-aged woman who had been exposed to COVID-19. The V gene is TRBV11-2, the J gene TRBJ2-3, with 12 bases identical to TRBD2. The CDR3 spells CASSQSLAGGSDTQYF. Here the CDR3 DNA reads TGTGCCAGCAGCCAATCCCTAGCGGGGGGGTCAGATACGCAGTATTTT.